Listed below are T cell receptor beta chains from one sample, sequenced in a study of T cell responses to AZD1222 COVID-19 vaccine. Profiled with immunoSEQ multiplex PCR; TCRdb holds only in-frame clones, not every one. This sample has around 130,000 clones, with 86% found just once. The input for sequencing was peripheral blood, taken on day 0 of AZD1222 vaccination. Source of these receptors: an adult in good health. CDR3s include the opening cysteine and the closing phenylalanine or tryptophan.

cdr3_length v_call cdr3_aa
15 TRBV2 CASRPRDSAYNEQFF
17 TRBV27 CASSLSLAGGPEDTQYF
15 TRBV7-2 CASSKNRGPYYGYTF
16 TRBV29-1 CSVDLTGGDWLSEAFF
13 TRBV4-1 CASSQQLGYEQYF
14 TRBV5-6 CASSLDEGGETQYF
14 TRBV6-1 CASSESGPKNIQYF
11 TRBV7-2 CASSLTREQFF
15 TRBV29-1 CSADPGLAGGNEQFF
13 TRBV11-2 CASSLYGETEAFF
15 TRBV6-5 CASSNRHGPPHEQYF
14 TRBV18 CASSPGSRRETQYF
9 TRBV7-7 CATGWPQHF
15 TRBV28 CASSHQTGPNEKLFF
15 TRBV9 CASSKTGGGIQPQHF
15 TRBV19 CASSILGQGRSGYTF
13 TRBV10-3 CAIRQATNEKLFF
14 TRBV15 CATSRDHGEGQAFF
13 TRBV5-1 CASSFTNRHEQYF
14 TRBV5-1 CASSLVGGSYEQYF
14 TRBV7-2 CASSQGQGRYEQYF
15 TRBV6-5 CASSFRGLYGETQYF
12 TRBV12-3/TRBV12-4 CASRNPGQLLHF
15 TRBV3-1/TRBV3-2 CASSPTSGTYNEQFF
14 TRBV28 CASRQGDRAYEQYF
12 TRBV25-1 CASSVGATEAFF
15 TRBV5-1 CASSLVGSVGSEAFF
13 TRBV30 CAWGRGWADTQYF
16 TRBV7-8 CASSFLSGHSYNEQFF
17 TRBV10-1 CASSGMRTGPRDYGYTF
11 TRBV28 CASSPQGGYTF
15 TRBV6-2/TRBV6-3 CASSRTSGRNGELFF